This T cell receptor beta chain was documented in a study of radiation and T cells in renal cell carcinoma. The time point denotes: baseline pretreatment blood. Sample treatment: 15 Gy SBRT to primary tumor, nephrectomy 4 weeks later. From germline, CDR1 is MNHEY and CDR2 SVGAGI. The CDR3 is 11 amino acids. Trimming shortened V by 5 bases and J by 7 bases, and 6 bases separated the two germline ends. The method was immunoSEQ multiplex PCR; TCRdb's version includes in-frame clones alone and lacks a portion of them. The table records more than 140,000 clones, around 78% of them present only once. The sequenced sample was blood, obtained from a patient whose treatment included radiotherapy and nephrectomy. The receptor was isolated from a woman aged 45-65 years with renal cell carcinoma. The V call is TRBV6-5, the J call TRBJ2-1; D not certain. CDR3 in DNA: TGTGCCAGCAGTACGCCGAATGAGCAGTTCTTC. Its protein product is CASSTPNEQFF.